The source of this T cell receptor (beta chain) is a study of blood T cell repertoires in COVID-19 (TCRdb year 2020). Turning to the overall study: Collaborator samples came from the United States, Italy and Spain and covered acute and convalescent phases of COVID-19. The material from the prospective study consisted of cDNA or gDNA derived from T cells, B-cell-depleted T cells, or PBMCs. The dataset comprised deeply sampled blood TCRbeta repertoires from subjects exposed to, actively infected with, or recovered from COVID-19. The repertoires were released in a freely available public database intended as a resource for research on the immune response to SARS-CoV-2. The samples were drawn from the first 160 participants of the ongoing ImmuneRACE study and from roughly 1,300 subjects provided by 6 global collaborators. Sample metadata almost always included a de-identified subject ID, COVID-19 status, age in years and sex. Where HLA class I and class II types were available, the types were taken from metadata supplied by the sample provider, not from assay-based typing.

Collaborating institutions collected whole blood in K2EDTA tubes following their own protocols. For TCRbeta analysis, collaborators shipped samples as frozen whole blood, isolated PBMCs, or DNA extracted from either of those sample types. As for this clone: Its binding antigen is unknown. No base quality values were provided; no much bigger clone lies one nucleotide off.

TCRbeta CDR3 regions were amplified from genomic DNA by means of the immunoSEQ Assay, a bias-controlled multiplex PCR. Concerning the study's data processing: Nucleated cell counts per sample were estimated from amplification of reference gene primers within the assay. To quantify the absolute abundance of each unique TCRbeta CDR3 rearrangement, sequence reads were collapsed and filtered. Productive Simpson clonality was computed per sample as the square root of Simpson's diversity index over productive rearrangements. Held by TCRdb, this immuneACCESS table contains in-frame sequences only and omits some clones. Under half of the omission traces to an unresolved V gene where checked; the cause of the rest is unknown. That table supplies the V and J calls and clone size; D and trimming were determined from the DNA. The sample table shows over 350,000 clones, and around 89% are seen once. 4.3% of the sample belongs to the ten largest clones.

On the study overall, not on this receptor specifically: How much clinical and demographic metadata was included differed by source and by participant, and the metadata was provided uncurated.

Taken from cysteine to phenylalanine, the CDR3 has 18 residues. Only the CDR3 region is kept as DNA, spanning 54 bases read in frame from base 1. Recombination connected TRBV21-1 to TRBJ2-6; TRBD1 is taken as the D call from the table, unchecked against the DNA. TRBV21-1 is a listed pseudogene. The sequence derives from a woman between 25 and 40 years old with acute or convalescent COVID-19. The source material was peripheral blood. The nucleotide sequence is TGTGCCAGCAGCAAGGGTCCAGGACACCGCTCTGGGGCCAACGTCCTGACTTTC. Translation gives CASSKGPGHRSGANVLTF.